The entry below describes one T cell receptor beta chain. The antigen is unknown. This record comes from a study of vaccination effects on CD4 cells after COVID-19. The wider study: Samples that were drawn after vaccination came a median of 72 days after the second dose.

The study, taken as a whole, reports: Clones arising from infection and from vaccination showed marked clonal contraction late after vaccination.

Under the ViraFEST assay, PBMC were stimulated with viral peptide pools so that antigen-specific CD4+ T cells expanded. Sequencing was performed afterwards. Once cultured for roughly 10 days, the cells underwent separation to obtain CD4+ T cells. Participants completed two doses of the BNT162b2 or mRNA-1273 vaccine. Neither prior SARS-CoV-2 infection nor positive nucleocapsid antibodies were present in the vaccine recipients. Half of the medium was exchanged for IL-2 medium on both days 3 and 7. Generated by immunoSEQ multiplex PCR, the TCRdb table keeps only in-frame clones and is missing some. In the table there are some 29,000 clones, about two thirds of which are singletons. The sequencing used CD4+ T cells from PBMCs cultured with SARS-CoV-2 spike peptides, collected after COVID-19 vaccination. The source is a human donor who received a COVID-19 vaccine.

CDR3 DNA sequence: TGTGCCAGCAGCTTATCAGGGATGGCGTATGGCTACACCTTC. Translation gives CASSLSGMAYGYTF. The genes are TRBV7-2 and TRBJ1-2; possible D gene TRBD1, 5 bases. Trimming pared 2 bases from V and 5 bases from J, leaving 12 bases between. This CDR3 is 14 amino acids long. Germline-derived CDR1 and CDR2 are SGHTA and FQGNSA. The full variable domain, rest sourced from reference TRBV7-2 and TRBJ1-2, is GAGVSQSPSNKVTEKGKDVELRCDPISGHTALYWYRQSLGQGLEFLIYFQGNSAPDKSGLPSDRFSAERTGGSVSTLTIQRTQQEDSAVYLCASSLSGMAYGYTFGSGTRLTVV.